This T cell receptor beta chain was retrieved from a study of identical twins. Germline trimming cut 8 bases from V and 5 bases from J; bases unmatched to any gene: 19. CDR3 length: 17 residues. CDR1 and CDR2 (germline): MGHDK, SYGVNS. TCRdb processed the 5' RACE reads anew with MiXCR; each CDR3 protein has one entry. The repertoire holds roughly 690,000 distinct CDR3 sequences, with over 5% as singletons. The specimen was naive T cells sorted from blood. This receptor was obtained from a man aged 18 to 35 in good health. The chain combines TRBV25-1 with TRBJ2-5; 8 bases are a match to TRBD2. In DNA, the CDR3 is TGTGCCAGCGCCCTGGGGCCTCTTAGCGGGGTGGAGGAGACCCAGTACTTC. It is translated as CASALGPLSGVEETQYF.